One sample yielded the 13 T cell receptor beta chains listed below, sequenced in a study of T cell responses to AZD1222 COVID-19 vaccine. The data were produced by immunoSEQ multiplex PCR, yet TCRdb's version contains in-frame clones alone and is incomplete. The data contain 73,000 or so clones, around 88% of them singletons. The sequences come from peripheral blood, collected on day 0 of AZD1222 vaccination. The receptors originated from an adult in good health.

The chain recombines TRBV15 with TRBJ1-1; 8 bases are shared with TRBD1. The length of the CDR3 is 13 residues. Trimming removed 6 bases from V and 4 bases from J; junction bases left unmatched: 4. Germline loops: CDR1 LNHNV, CDR2 YYDKDF (reference sequence). The CDR3 spells CATRSTGGTEAFF. Written as DNA, the CDR3 is TGTGCCACCAGGTCCACAGGGGGCACTGAAGCTTTCTTT.

This sequence joins TRBV7-6 and TRBJ2-3; TRBD2 is a possible D gene (5 bases). The CDR3 extends over 18 amino acids. V shed 5 bases and J shed 0 bases, with 21 bases lying between them. Germline loops: CDR1 SGHVS, CDR2 FNYEAQ. CDR3 amino acids: CASSPGLGRRASTDTQYF. The DNA of the CDR3 is TGTGCCAGCAGCCCGGGATTAGGTCGGCGGGCAAGCACAGATACGCAGTATTTT.

This sequence joins TRBV19 and TRBJ1-2; D might be TRBD1 (6 bases). Trimming cost V 10 bases and J 4 bases, with 16 bases left between them. This CDR3 comprises 13 residues. CDR1 LNHDA and CDR2 SQIVND come from the germline V gene (reference sequence). The CDR3 here is CATRGTNFYGYTF. In nucleotides, the CDR3 is TGTGCCACCCGGGGGACAAACTTCTATGGCTACACCTTC. Full variable domain (remainder filled in from reference TRBV19 and TRBJ1-2): DGGITQSPKYLFRKEGQNVTLSCEQNLNHDAMYWYRQDPGQGLRLIYYSQIVNDFQKGDIAEGYSVSREKKESFPLTVTSAQKNPTAFYLCATRGTNFYGYTFGSGTRLTVV.

The chain recombines TRBV28 with TRBJ2-5, with a weak D call TRBD2 (5 bases). The CDR3 has 14 residues. The V gene's germline CDR1 is MDHEN and CDR2 SYDVKM. Trimming left V 6 bases short and J 4 bases short, with 15 bases between. This CDR3 reads CASRLDLLRETQYF. DNA for the CDR3: TGTGCCAGCAGACTAGATCTCCTCCGAGAGACCCAGTACTTC.

J is TRBJ1-2 and V is TRBV14; D is perhaps TRBD1 (6 bases). The CDR3 spans 15 residues. In germline, CDR1 is SGHDN, CDR2 FVKESK. V lost 2 bases and J 5 bases, leaving 15 bases between the germline ends. CDR3 sequence (DNA): TGTGCCAGCAGCCAACGAGTCCGGGACACATATGGCTACACCTTC. It yields the protein CASSQRVRDTYGYTF.

Here the CDR3 DNA reads TGTGCCAGCAGTTCACAGGGGTACTCCTACGAGCAGTACTTC. Its translation: CASSSQGYSYEQYF. The rearrangement joins TRBV28 to TRBJ2-7; TRBD1 agrees at 7 bases. Germline assignment: CDR1 MDHEN and CDR2 SYDVKM. This CDR3 has 14 residues. With V trimmed by 4 bases and J by 0 bases, 3 bases remained unmatched.

The chain employs TRBV7-8 and TRBJ1-1, with 11 bases that match TRBD1. The CDR3 sequence is 14 residues long. Germline V lookup: CDR1 SGHVS, CDR2 FQNEAQ. Germline trimming cut 5 bases from V and 9 bases from J; bases unmatched to any gene: 8. The CDR3 is CASSRRTGGEKAFF. CDR3 nucleotide sequence: TGTGCCAGCAGCCGGAGGACAGGGGGCGAAAAAGCTTTCTTT.

This chain joins TRBV4-2 and TRBJ2-2; 9 bases fit TRBD2. Per the germline V gene, CDR1 is LGHNA and CDR2 is YNFKEQ. J was trimmed by 6 bases and V by 0 bases; bases with no gene match: 5. This CDR3 is 16 amino acids long. CDR3 coding DNA: TGTGCCAGCAGCCAAGATCCGCGACTAGCGGCCGGGGAGCTGTTTTTT. Amino acids: CASSQDPRLAAGELFF.

The chain combines TRBV28 with TRBJ1-2; possible D gene TRBD1, 6 bases. V shed 6 bases and J shed 4 bases, with 15 bases lying between them. The CDR3 is 14 amino acids. Germline V gives CDR1 MDHEN, CDR2 SYDVKM. The CDR3 loop reads CASSLTGQLYGYTF. The CDR3 coding sequence is TGTGCCAGCAGCCTAACAGGACAGCTCTATGGCTACACCTTC.

The chain recombines TRBV5-5 with TRBJ1-2; D perhaps matches TRBD1 (6 bases). The CDR3 consists of 16 residues. V lost 3 bases to trimming and J lost 2 bases, with 17 bases between them. Germline assignment: CDR1 SGHKS and CDR2 YYEKEE (reference sequence). The CDR3 nucleotides read TGTGCCAGCAGCTCCACTCGGGACATGAGGAACTATGGCTACACCTTC. Residues: CASSSTRDMRNYGYTF. The full variable domain, completed using reference TRBV5-5 and TRBJ1-2, is DAGVTQSPTHLIKTRGQQVTLRCSPISGHKSVSWYQQVLGQGPQFIFQYYEKEERGRGNFPDRFSARQFPNYSSELNVNALLLGDSALYLCASSSTRDMRNYGYTFGSGTRLTVV.

The rearrangement uses TRBV24-1 and TRBJ2-2; 7 nucleotides agree with TRBD1. The CDR3 has 15 residues. Germline CDR1 is KGHDR and CDR2 is SFDVKD. With V trimmed by 1 base and J by 6 bases, 4 bases remained unmatched. In DNA, the CDR3 is TGTGCCACCAGTGATTTCGCCACAGGGGCCGGGGAGCTGTTTTTT. Translating it yields CATSDFATGAGELFF.

The chain recombines TRBV12-3 or TRBV12-4 with TRBJ2-1, with D perhaps matching TRBD1 (6 bases). Deletions cut 6 bases from V and 12 bases from J, with 12 bases between. The CDR3 length is 11 residues. The CDR3 protein is CASRIAQGQFF. CDR3 in DNA: TGTGCCAGCAGAATCGCACAGGGGCAGTTCTTC.

This chain joins TRBV7-9 and TRBJ2-7, with D hard to call. The CDR3 totals 15 residues. Trimming left V 5 bases short and J 0 bases short, with 14 bases between. Germline assignment: CDR1 SEHNR and CDR2 FQNEAQ (reference sequence). This chain's CDR3 is CASSADGRPSYEQYF. In nucleotides, the CDR3 is TGTGCCAGCAGCGCTGACGGCCGCCCCTCCTACGAGCAGTACTTC.